This T cell receptor beta chain was sequenced during a study of T cell clonotyping in hematopoietic cell transplantation. Trimming removed 2 bases from V and 7 bases from J, with 17 bases in between. The CDR3 spans 15 residues. CDR1 and CDR2 (germline): MNHNS, SASEGT. Assay used: immunoSEQ multiplex PCR; TCRdb lists only in-frame clones, some missing. The data hold 65,000 to 75,000 clones, with approximately 94% observed a single time. This chain connects TRBV6-1 to TRBJ1-2; D is uncertain. Sequencing input: peripheral blood mononuclear cells. This receptor was obtained from a man aged 45-65 years in good health. Some clones in this sample may be carry-over from other donors' samples. This chain's CDR3 is CASSEFPDGPGGYTF. DNA of the CDR3: TGTGCCAGCAGTGAATTCCCCGACGGACCGGGTGGCTACACCTTC.